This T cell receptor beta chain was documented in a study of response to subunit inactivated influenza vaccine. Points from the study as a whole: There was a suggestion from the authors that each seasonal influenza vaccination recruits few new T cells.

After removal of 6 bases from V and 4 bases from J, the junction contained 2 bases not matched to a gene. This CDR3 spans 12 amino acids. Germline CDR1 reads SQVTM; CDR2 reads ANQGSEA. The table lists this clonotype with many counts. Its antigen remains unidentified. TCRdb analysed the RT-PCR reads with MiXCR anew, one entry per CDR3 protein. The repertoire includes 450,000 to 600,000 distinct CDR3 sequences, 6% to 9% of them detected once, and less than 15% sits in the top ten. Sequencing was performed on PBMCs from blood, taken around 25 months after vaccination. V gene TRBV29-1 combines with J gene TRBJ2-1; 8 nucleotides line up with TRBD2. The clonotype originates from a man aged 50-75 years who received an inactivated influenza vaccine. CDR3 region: CSVSGSYNEQFF. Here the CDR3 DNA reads TGCAGCGTGAGCGGGAGTTACAATGAGCAGTTCTTC.